A selection of T cell receptor beta chains follows, all from one sample in a study of shared clonotypes between healthy human individuals. This table comes from immunoSEQ multiplex PCR, and its TCRdb copy is limited to in-frame clones, with some not included. The sample consists of more than 2,000,000 clones, approximately 95% of them appearing once. Sequencing used naive CD4+ T cells from PBMCs. All receptors come from a man aged 18 to 30 in good health. Some clones in this sample may be carry-over from other donors' samples. CDR3s include the opening cysteine and the closing phenylalanine or tryptophan. Each record gives: clone size, V gene, D gene, J gene, CDR3 protein, CDR3 DNA. D genes are given only for firm matches. Size is omitted from some rows. Given values are once, few, many or a class for expanded clones.

clone size: NA
V gene: TRBV28
D gene: NA
J gene: TRBJ1-1
CDR3 protein: CASSFLKRGQRNTEAFF
CDR3 DNA: TGTGCCAGCAGTTTTCTCAAACGAGGACAGCGGAACACTGAAGCTTTCTTT

clone size: NA
V gene: TRBV21-1
D gene: NA
J gene: TRBJ2-7
CDR3 protein: CASSKGGGVYEQYF
CDR3 DNA: TGTGCCAGCAGCAAAGGGGGAGGGGTATACGAGCAGTACTTC

clone size: NA
V gene: TRBV7-8
D gene: NA
J gene: TRBJ2-2
CDR3 protein: CASSRDGTGELFF
CDR3 DNA: TGTGCCAGCAGCCGGGACGGGACCGGGGAGCTGTTTTTT

clone size: once
V gene: TRBV29-1
D gene: NA
J gene: TRBJ2-3
CDR3 protein: CSVEDPGTDTQYF
CDR3 DNA: TGCAGCGTTGAGGATCCCGGCACAGATACGCAGTATTTT

clone size: once
V gene: TRBV5-1
D gene: NA
J gene: TRBJ1-1
CDR3 protein: CASSLGQQVTTEAFF
CDR3 DNA: TGCGCCAGCAGCTTGGGGCAACAGGTTACCACTGAAGCTTTCTTT

clone size: once
V gene: TRBV5-1
D gene: NA
J gene: TRBJ1-2
CDR3 protein: CASSVQNPNYGYTF
CDR3 DNA: TGCGCCAGCAGCGTACAAAATCCTAACTATGGCTACACCTTC

clone size: once
V gene: TRBV6-5
D gene: TRBD1
J gene: TRBJ1-3
CDR3 protein: CASAGGSGNTIYF
CDR3 DNA: TGTGCCAGCGCAGGGGGCTCTGGAAACACCATATATTTT

clone size: once
V gene: TRBV5-1
D gene: NA
J gene: TRBJ1-4
CDR3 protein: CASSLGLGRLNEKLFF
CDR3 DNA: TGCGCCAGCAGCCTGGGGTTGGGCAGACTCAATGAAAAACTGTTTTTT

clone size: NA
V gene: TRBV11-3
D gene: TRBD1
J gene: TRBJ2-3
CDR3 protein: CASSRGQALTDTQYF
CDR3 DNA: TGTGCCAGCAGCCGAGGACAGGCCCTCACAGATACGCAGTATTTT

clone size: NA
V gene: TRBV30
D gene: NA
J gene: TRBJ2-1
CDR3 protein: CAWSPWSSYNEQFF
CDR3 DNA: TGTGCCTGGAGTCCGTGGAGCTCCTACAATGAGCAGTTCTTC

clone size: NA
V gene: TRBV10-3
D gene: TRBD1
J gene: TRBJ1-2
CDR3 protein: CAISVFRTGDVGYTF
CDR3 DNA: TGTGCCATCAGTGTCTTCCGGACAGGGGATGTTGGCTACACCTTC

clone size: NA
V gene: TRBV27
D gene: TRBD1
J gene: TRBJ1-3
CDR3 protein: CASRRQGLGDTIYF
CDR3 DNA: TGTGCCAGCAGACGACAGGGCCTAGGGGACACCATATATTTT

clone size: NA
V gene: TRBV4-2
D gene: TRBD2
J gene: TRBJ2-3
CDR3 protein: CASSQKTSGGSTDTQYF
CDR3 DNA: TGTGCCAGCAGCCAAAAGACTAGCGGGGGGAGCACAGATACGCAGTATTTT

clone size: once
V gene: TRBV4-2
D gene: TRBD2
J gene: TRBJ2-7
CDR3 protein: CASSHSLAGVYEQYF
CDR3 DNA: TGTGCCAGCAGCCACTCTCTAGCGGGAGTGTACGAGCAGTACTTC

clone size: NA
V gene: TRBV7-9
D gene: TRBD2
J gene: TRBJ2-3
CDR3 protein: CASSLGRLAGGDTQYF
CDR3 DNA: TGTGCCAGCAGCTTAGGTCGGCTAGCGGGAGGGGATACGCAGTATTTT

clone size: NA
V gene: TRBV18
D gene: NA
J gene: TRBJ2-3
CDR3 protein: CASSPTGTLTDTQYF
CDR3 DNA: TGTGCCAGCTCACCAACCGGGACGCTCACAGATACGCAGTATTTT

clone size: NA
V gene: TRBV6-5
D gene: NA
J gene: TRBJ1-4
CDR3 protein: CASSYSAGRGEKLFF
CDR3 DNA: TGTGCCAGCAGTTACTCCGCGGGCCGCGGTGAAAAACTGTTTTTT

clone size: NA
V gene: TRBV2
D gene: NA
J gene: TRBJ1-2
CDR3 protein: CASSDREGGGGYTF
CDR3 DNA: TGTGCCAGCAGTGATCGGGAGGGTGGTGGAGGCTACACCTTC

clone size: NA
V gene: TRBV10-3
D gene: TRBD1
J gene: TRBJ2-1
CDR3 protein: CAAQPGTGANEQFF
CDR3 DNA: TGTGCCGCCCAACCGGGGACAGGGGCGAATGAGCAGTTCTTC

clone size: once
V gene: TRBV10-3
D gene: TRBD1
J gene: TRBJ2-3
CDR3 protein: CAISVTGEGWDTQYF
CDR3 DNA: TGTGCCATCAGTGTGACAGGGGAAGGGTGGGATACGCAGTATTTT

clone size: NA
V gene: TRBV7-9
D gene: NA
J gene: TRBJ2-5
CDR3 protein: CASSRSRQANQETQYF
CDR3 DNA: TGTGCCAGCAGCCGCTCCAGACAGGCCAACCAAGAGACCCAGTACTTC

clone size: NA
V gene: TRBV18
D gene: NA
J gene: TRBJ1-2
CDR3 protein: CASSPLIRADGYTF
CDR3 DNA: TGTGCCAGCTCACCACTTATCCGAGCGGATGGCTACACCTTC

clone size: NA
V gene: TRBV5-4
D gene: TRBD2
J gene: TRBJ2-1
CDR3 protein: CASWKKLAGSYNEQFF
CDR3 DNA: TGTGCCAGTTGGAAAAAACTAGCGGGTTCCTACAATGAGCAGTTCTTC

clone size: NA
V gene: TRBV4-1
D gene: TRBD1
J gene: TRBJ2-5
CDR3 protein: CASSPPGTVKGETQYF
CDR3 DNA: TGCGCCAGCAGCCCCCCCGGGACAGTAAAGGGAGAGACCCAGTACTTC

clone size: NA
V gene: TRBV6-5
D gene: TRBD1
J gene: TRBJ1-2
CDR3 protein: CASSPEGQENGYTF
CDR3 DNA: TGTGCCAGCAGTCCCGAGGGACAGGAGAATGGCTACACCTTC

clone size: NA
V gene: TRBV7-9
D gene: NA
J gene: TRBJ2-7
CDR3 protein: CASSPALTDEQYF
CDR3 DNA: TGTGCCAGCAGCCCCGCCTTGACCGACGAGCAGTACTTC

clone size: NA
V gene: TRBV7-6
D gene: NA
J gene: TRBJ2-3
CDR3 protein: CASSLGVGTDTQYF
CDR3 DNA: TGTGCCAGCAGCTTAGGCGTCGGCACAGATACGCAGTATTTT

clone size: NA
V gene: TRBV28
D gene: TRBD1
J gene: TRBJ1-1
CDR3 protein: CASSGPQGAWTEAFF
CDR3 DNA: TGTGCCAGCAGTGGACCCCAGGGGGCGTGGACTGAAGCTTTCTTT

clone size: NA
V gene: TRBV19
D gene: TRBD2
J gene: TRBJ2-3
CDR3 protein: CASSNRLAGGTDTQYF
CDR3 DNA: TGTGCCAGTAGTAACCGACTAGCGGGGGGCACAGATACGCAGTATTTT

clone size: once
V gene: TRBV5-6
D gene: TRBD2
J gene: TRBJ2-4
CDR3 protein: CASSLAQGGNIQYF
CDR3 DNA: TGTGCCAGCAGCTTGGCCCAGGGAGGGAACATTCAGTACTTC

clone size: NA
V gene: TRBV5-6
D gene: NA
J gene: TRBJ1-3
CDR3 protein: CASSPLGSGGNTIYF
CDR3 DNA: TGTGCCAGCAGCCCCTTGGGCTCAGGTGGAAACACCATATATTTT

clone size: NA
V gene: TRBV5-1
D gene: NA
J gene: TRBJ2-7
CDR3 protein: CASSSTGQFYEQYF
CDR3 DNA: TGCGCCAGCAGCTCAACGGGACAATTTTACGAGCAGTACTTC

clone size: NA
V gene: TRBV2
D gene: TRBD1
J gene: TRBJ2-2
CDR3 protein: CASRADRAGELFF
CDR3 DNA: TGTGCCAGCAGGGCCGACAGGGCCGGGGAGCTGTTTTTT

clone size: NA
V gene: TRBV7-2
D gene: NA
J gene: TRBJ1-5
CDR3 protein: CASSLLAQRSNQPQHF
CDR3 DNA: TGTGCCAGCAGCTTATTGGCACAGAGGAGCAATCAGCCCCAGCATTTT

clone size: few
V gene: TRBV5-1
D gene: NA
J gene: TRBJ1-1
CDR3 protein: CASSDQGLNTEAFF
CDR3 DNA: TGCGCCAGCAGCGACCAGGGACTGAACACTGAAGCTTTCTTT

clone size: NA
V gene: TRBV7-3
D gene: NA
J gene: TRBJ1-1
CDR3 protein: CASSATNMNTEAFF
CDR3 DNA: TGTGCCAGCAGCGCGACCAACATGAACACTGAAGCTTTCTTT

clone size: NA
V gene: TRBV4-1
D gene: TRBD1
J gene: TRBJ1-2
CDR3 protein: CASSQDGRLAGGRNNYGYTF
CDR3 DNA: TGCGCCAGCAGCCAAGACGGCCGTCTGGCAGGGGGCCGGAATAACTATGGCTACACCTTC

clone size: NA
V gene: TRBV5-6
D gene: NA
J gene: TRBJ2-5
CDR3 protein: CASSLGIQQETQYF
CDR3 DNA: TGTGCCAGCAGCCTGGGGATACAGCAAGAGACCCAGTACTTC

clone size: NA
V gene: TRBV7-3
D gene: NA
J gene: TRBJ2-1
CDR3 protein: CASSSHGSYNEQFF
CDR3 DNA: TGTGCCAGCAGCTCCCACGGCTCCTACAATGAGCAGTTCTTC

clone size: NA
V gene: TRBV29-1
D gene: NA
J gene: TRBJ1-1
CDR3 protein: CSALARANTEAFF
CDR3 DNA: TGCAGCGCTCTCGCCCGGGCCAACACTGAAGCTTTCTTT

clone size: NA
V gene: TRBV7-9
D gene: TRBD1
J gene: TRBJ1-2
CDR3 protein: CASSRGTALYGYTF
CDR3 DNA: TGTGCCAGCAGCCGTGGGACAGCCTTATATGGCTACACCTTC

clone size: NA
V gene: TRBV19
D gene: TRBD2
J gene: TRBJ2-7
CDR3 protein: CASSITTSGRGEQYF
CDR3 DNA: TGTGCCAGTAGTATAACGACTAGCGGGAGAGGCGAGCAGTACTTC

clone size: NA
V gene: TRBV6-1
D gene: TRBD1
J gene: TRBJ1-5
CDR3 protein: CASREDRGSNQPQHF
CDR3 DNA: TGTGCCAGCAGGGAGGACAGGGGGTCGAATCAGCCCCAGCATTTT

clone size: NA
V gene: TRBV6-5
D gene: NA
J gene: TRBJ1-1
CDR3 protein: CASSYPRGGLSQAFF
CDR3 DNA: TGTGCCAGCAGTTACCCTCGTGGAGGACTTAGTCAAGCTTTCTTT

clone size: NA
V gene: TRBV7-3
D gene: NA
J gene: TRBJ2-1
CDR3 protein: CASSLRPSGQYDNEQFF
CDR3 DNA: TGTGCCAGCAGCTTAAGACCGAGCGGGCAATATGACAATGAGCAGTTCTTC

clone size: NA
V gene: TRBV7-8
D gene: TRBD2
J gene: TRBJ2-5
CDR3 protein: CASSLPTGRGRQTQYF
CDR3 DNA: TGTGCCAGCAGCTTACCCACGGGGAGGGGAAGGCAGACCCAGTACTTC

clone size: NA
V gene: TRBV30
D gene: NA
J gene: TRBJ1-1
CDR3 protein: CAWSHGAATEAFF
CDR3 DNA: TGTGCCTGGAGCCATGGGGCGGCCACTGAAGCTTTCTTT

clone size: NA
V gene: TRBV4-3
D gene: NA
J gene: TRBJ2-3
CDR3 protein: CASSQEGSSLGADTQYF
CDR3 DNA: TGCGCCAGCAGCCAAGAAGGGTCTAGCTTGGGTGCAGATACGCAGTATTTT

clone size: NA
V gene: TRBV11-1
D gene: NA
J gene: TRBJ2-7
CDR3 protein: CASSRTRFSGTAYEQYF
CDR3 DNA: TGTGCCAGCAGCAGAACCCGTTTTAGCGGAACTGCCTACGAGCAGTACTTC

clone size: NA
V gene: TRBV29-1
D gene: TRBD1
J gene: TRBJ2-7
CDR3 protein: CSVRTGATYEQYF
CDR3 DNA: TGCAGCGTAAGGACAGGAGCGACCTACGAGCAGTACTTC

clone size: NA
V gene: TRBV11-2
D gene: NA
J gene: TRBJ2-2
CDR3 protein: CASSFWLRARTGELFF
CDR3 DNA: TGTGCCAGCAGCTTTTGGCTTCGGGCACGGACCGGGGAGCTGTTTTTT

clone size: once
V gene: TRBV19
D gene: NA
J gene: TRBJ2-7
CDR3 protein: CASSNWSLGPMGYEQYF
CDR3 DNA: TGTGCCAGTAGTAACTGGTCTTTGGGACCGATGGGATACGAGCAGTACTTC

clone size: NA
V gene: TRBV7-6
D gene: TRBD2
J gene: TRBJ2-5
CDR3 protein: CATGGEETQYF
CDR3 DNA: TGTGCCACCGGGGGGGAAGAGACCCAGTACTTC

clone size: NA
V gene: TRBV9
D gene: TRBD2
J gene: TRBJ2-2
CDR3 protein: CASSHLAGTSGTGELFF
CDR3 DNA: TGTGCCAGCAGCCATCTGGCCGGGACTAGCGGCACCGGGGAGCTGTTTTTT

clone size: once
V gene: TRBV19
D gene: NA
J gene: TRBJ1-2
CDR3 protein: CASSTGGNYGYTF
CDR3 DNA: TGTGCCAGTAGTACGGGGGGAAACTATGGCTACACCTTC

clone size: NA
V gene: TRBV6-1
D gene: NA
J gene: TRBJ2-7
CDR3 protein: CASSVGQSAQEQYF
CDR3 DNA: TGTGCCAGCAGTGTAGGACAGTCCGCTCAGGAGCAGTACTTC

clone size: once
V gene: TRBV11-2
D gene: TRBD1
J gene: TRBJ2-3
CDR3 protein: CASRKQGADTQYF
CDR3 DNA: TGTGCCAGCAGGAAGCAGGGGGCAGATACGCAGTATTTT

clone size: once
V gene: TRBV6-5
D gene: NA
J gene: TRBJ1-4
CDR3 protein: CASSYLGSNEKLFF
CDR3 DNA: TGTGCCAGCAGTTATCTGGGGTCTAATGAAAAACTGTTTTTT

clone size: NA
V gene: TRBV9
D gene: TRBD2
J gene: TRBJ2-1
CDR3 protein: CASSGGLAGVVYNEQFF
CDR3 DNA: TGTGCCAGCAGCGGTGGGCTAGCGGGAGTTGTCTACAATGAGCAGTTCTTC